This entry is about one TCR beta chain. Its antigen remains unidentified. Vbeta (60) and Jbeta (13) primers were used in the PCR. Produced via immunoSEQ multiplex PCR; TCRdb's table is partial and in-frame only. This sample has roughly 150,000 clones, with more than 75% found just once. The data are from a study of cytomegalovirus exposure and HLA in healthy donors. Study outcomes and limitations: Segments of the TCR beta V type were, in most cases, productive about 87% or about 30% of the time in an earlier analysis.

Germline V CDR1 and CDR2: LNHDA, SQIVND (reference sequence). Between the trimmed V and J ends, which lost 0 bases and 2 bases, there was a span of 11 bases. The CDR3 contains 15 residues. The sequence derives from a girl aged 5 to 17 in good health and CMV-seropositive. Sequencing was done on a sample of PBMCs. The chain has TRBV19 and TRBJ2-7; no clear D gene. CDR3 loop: CASSIDLGRTYEQYF. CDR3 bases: TGTGCCAGTAGTATAGATCTGGGCAGGACCTACGAGCAGTACTTC.